The 21 T cell receptor beta chains in this list originate from one sample, sequenced in a study of cytomegalovirus exposure and HLA in healthy donors. This table comes from immunoSEQ multiplex PCR, and its TCRdb copy is limited to in-frame clones, with some not included. In the table there are more than 75,000 clones, 90% to 95% of which are singletons. Sequenced: PBMCs. The receptors come from a man younger than 35 in good health and CMV-seronegative.

The rearrangement joins TRBV28 to TRBJ1-1; TRBD1 might be the D (6 bases). The CDR3 is 14 amino acids. Per germline, CDR1 MDHEN and CDR2 SYDVKM. Trimming removed 7 bases from V and 6 bases from J, with 18 bases in between. CDR3 DNA: TGTGCCAGCACCGTTACAGGGTACAACGCTGAAGCTTTCTTT. Its protein product is CASTVTGYNAEAFF.

This chain joins TRBV5-4 and TRBJ2-2, with 7 bases matching TRBD1. This CDR3 comprises 15 residues. The V gene's germline CDR1 is SGHNT and CDR2 YYREEE (reference sequence). J gave up 2 bases and V 3 bases, and 4 bases lay outside the gene matches. CDR3 sequence (DNA): TGTGCCAGCAGCTACGGACAGGCTAACACCGGGGAGCTGTTTTTT. The encoded protein is CASSYGQANTGELFF.

The rearrangement links TRBV27 to TRBJ1-1, with TRBD1 as a possible D gene (5 bases). Trimming took 2 bases from V and 4 from J, leaving 14 bases between them. Germline lookup yields CDR1 MNHEY and CDR2 SMNVEV (reference sequence). This CDR3 is 15 amino acids long. For the CDR3, the DNA is TGTGCCAGCAGTTTACCGGGGGAAGGGGTCACTGAAGCTTTCTTT. Protein: CASSLPGEGVTEAFF.

This chain uses TRBV7-2 with TRBJ1-2, with 8 bases that match TRBD1. V shed 1 base, J shed 7 bases, and the junction held 8 bases outside the gene matches. Germline V gene lookup returns CDR1 SGHTA and CDR2 FQGNSA. This CDR3 is 15 amino acids long. CDR3 sequence reads: CASSLDSQGAAGYTF. The CDR3 nucleotides are TGTGCCAGCAGCTTAGACTCTCAGGGGGCAGCTGGCTACACCTTC.

This clone was counted between two and nine times. The rearrangement links TRBV13 to TRBJ2-5, with TRBD2 matching over 9 bases. The trim removed 5 bases at V and 2 bases at J, leaving 9 bases unmatched. CDR3 size: 16 residues. Germline-derived CDR1 and CDR2 are PRHDT and FYEKMQ (reference sequence). The chain's CDR3 is CASSTRLAEIQETQYF. DNA of the CDR3: TGTGCCAGCAGCACGAGACTAGCGGAAATACAAGAGACCCAGTACTTC.

The V gene is TRBV18, the J gene TRBJ1-2, with a possible D match to TRBD1 (6 bases). Looked up from germline, CDR1 is KGHSH and CDR2 is LQKENI. CDR3 length: 13 amino acids. V was shortened by 4 bases and J by 2 bases, with 8 bases between the two germline ends. CDR3 residues: CASSRGGNYGYTF. Written as DNA, the CDR3 is TGTGCCAGCTCACGGGGGGGCAACTATGGCTACACCTTC.

The rearrangement links TRBV7-2 to TRBJ2-1, with 8 bases fitting TRBD1. The trim removed 2 bases at V and 12 bases at J, leaving 12 bases unmatched. CDR3 size: 15 residues. Per the germline V gene, CDR1 is SGHTA and CDR2 is FQGNSA. The CDR3 region has the DNA TGTGCCAGCAGCTTAAAGGGGGACAGGTCGACCCGGCAGTTCTTC. This sequence encodes CASSLKGDRSTRQFF.

In its sample, this clone was seen once. The rearrangement links TRBV5-1 to TRBJ1-1; D is perhaps TRBD1 (5 bases). This CDR3 comprises 14 residues. Germline lookup yields CDR1 SGHRS and CDR2 YFSETQ. Between the trimmed V and J ends, which lost 4 bases and 0 bases, there was a span of 10 bases. CDR3 protein: CASSRNRMNTEAFF. CDR3 bases: TGCGCCAGCAGCCGGAACAGGATGAACACTGAAGCTTTCTTT.

This clone was recorded a few times. This rearrangement joins TRBV10-2 to TRBJ1-1, with D unresolved. The CDR3 is made up of 12 amino acids. Trimming took 6 bases from V and 0 from J, leaving 5 bases between them. From germline, CDR1 is WSHSY and CDR2 SAAADI. The CDR3 loop reads CASRYMNTEAFF. CDR3 nucleotide sequence: TGCGCCAGCAGATACATGAACACTGAAGCTTTCTTT.

The J gene is TRBJ2-1, the V gene TRBV18; the D gene is possibly TRBD1 (6 bases). Between the trimmed V and J ends, which lost 6 bases and 10 bases, there was a span of 16 bases. CDR3 length equals 13 residues. Germline-derived CDR1 and CDR2 are KGHSH and LQKENI. The CDR3 is CASSDRSREEQFF. In DNA form, the CDR3 reads TGTGCCAGCTCCGACAGGTCAAGAGAGGAGCAGTTCTTC.

V is TRBV5-1 and J is TRBJ1-5; a weak D match, TRBD1 (6 bases). Germline CDR1 is SGHRS and CDR2 is YFSETQ. The CDR3 extends over 17 amino acids. V lost 4 bases, J lost 3 bases, and 20 bases lay in between. The CDR3 DNA reads as TGCGCCAGCAGCCCCGGAGGGGGAGGGGCCTACAATCAGCCCCAGCATTTT. Its protein is CASSPGGGGAYNQPQHF.

The chain is built from TRBV7-2 and TRBJ2-5, with D possibly TRBD1 on 5 matching bases. Trimming stripped 5 bases from V and 3 bases from J, with 10 bases between. This CDR3 comprises 13 residues. Germline CDR1 is SGHTA and CDR2 is FQGNSA. The CDR3 loop reads CASSQGAKETQYF. The CDR3 DNA is TGTGCCAGCAGCCAAGGGGCAAAAGAGACCCAGTACTTC.

The chain is built from TRBV7-9 and TRBJ1-5, with 9 bases matching TRBD1. Germline V gene sequence: CDR1 SEHNR, CDR2 FQNEAQ (reference sequence). CDR3 length: 15 residues. Trimming at V came to 5 bases and at J to 3 bases, leaving 5 bases not matched to a gene. For the CDR3, the DNA is TGTGCCAGCAGCCTACAGGGGGCGATCAATCAGCCCCAGCATTTT. As protein: CASSLQGAINQPQHF. The whole variable domain, filled in from reference TRBV7-9 and TRBJ1-5, reads DTGVSQNPRHKITKRGQNVTFRCDPISEHNRLYWYRQTLGQGPEFLTYFQNEAQLEKSRLLSDRFSAERPKGSFSTLEIQRTEQGDSAMYLCASSLQGAINQPQHFGDGTRLSIL.

The V gene is TRBV7-2, the J gene TRBJ1-5, with 8 bases identical to TRBD1. The CDR3 is 16 amino acids. Germline V gene lookup returns CDR1 SGHTA and CDR2 FQGNSA. V trimming: 3 bases; J trimming: 5 bases; junction bases outside the gene matches: 9. The CDR3 bases are TGTGCCAGCAGCTTCGGAAATACAGGGGGGCATCAGCCCCAGCATTTT. Translation: CASSFGNTGGHQPQHF.

The V gene is TRBV14, the J gene TRBJ1-2; 11 nucleotides align to TRBD1. V lost 4 bases and J lost 10; bases outside the gene matches: 11. The CDR3 length is 15 residues. Germline CDR1 is SGHDN and CDR2 is FVKESK. The CDR3 loop reads CASSLELPGQGAYTF. CDR3 in DNA: TGTGCCAGCAGCCTTGAACTACCCGGACAGGGGGCCTACACCTTC.

This clone was recorded a few times. V usage is TRBV6-1 and J usage is TRBJ2-7, with a weak D call TRBD1 (5 bases). The CDR3 is 14 residues long. CDR1 MNHNS and CDR2 SASEGT come from the germline V gene. V lost 2 bases and J lost 3, with 11 bases in between. CDR3 protein: CASSEMRTSYEQYF. In nucleotides, the CDR3 is TGTGCCAGCAGTGAAATGAGGACAAGCTACGAGCAGTACTTC.

V is TRBV27 and J is TRBJ1-5, with D unclear. The CDR3 is made up of 15 amino acids. The germline V gene has CDR1 MNHEY and CDR2 SMNVEV (reference sequence). V was cut by 2 bases and J by 5 bases, with 13 bases left in between. CDR3 in amino acids: CASSLDDKFDQPQHF. CDR3 DNA sequence: TGTGCCAGCAGTTTAGACGACAAGTTTGATCAGCCCCAGCATTTT.

The genes are TRBV5-1 and TRBJ1-4; D may be TRBD1 (5 bases). The CDR3 is made up of 16 amino acids. Germline V lookup: CDR1 SGHRS, CDR2 YFSETQ. V was cut by 5 bases and J by 8 bases, with 22 bases left in between. As DNA, the CDR3 is TGCGCCAGCAGACCAGCCTGGGGGGAAGTGAGAGAAAAACTGTTTTTT. Translation: CASRPAWGEVREKLFF.

This chain links TRBV6-5 with TRBJ1-1, with 7 bases that match TRBD1. Germline values: CDR1 MNHEY, CDR2 SVGAGI. This CDR3 has 14 amino acids. The V gene end was trimmed by 6 bases and the J gene end by 6 bases; junction bases not matched to a gene: 10. The CDR3 DNA follows: TGTGCCAGCAGACCCGACAGGGTCACTGCTGAAGCTTTCTTT. As protein: CASRPDRVTAEAFF.

V is TRBV7-2 and J is TRBJ1-1; D is unresolved. The V gene lost 2 bases and the J gene lost 0 bases, with 13 bases spanning the gap. The CDR3 totals 16 residues. Germline CDR1 SGHTA, CDR2 FQGNSA. In DNA form, the CDR3 reads TGTGCCAGCAGCTTAAGCCCGCCACCAATGAACACTGAAGCTTTCTTT. Its protein product is CASSLSPPPMNTEAFF.

CDR3 in amino acids: CASSSGSLGNEQFF. CDR3 nucleotide sequence: TGTGCCAGTAGTAGCGGGTCGCTGGGGAATGAGCAGTTCTTC. The rearrangement uses TRBV19 and TRBJ2-1; TRBD2 is a possible D gene (5 bases). The CDR3 sequence is 14 residues long. Per germline, CDR1 LNHDA and CDR2 SQIVND (reference sequence). The V gene lost 4 bases and the J gene lost 7 bases, with 14 bases spanning the gap. The entire variable domain, with the rest obtained from reference TRBV19 and TRBJ2-1, is as follows: DGGITQSPKYLFRKEGQNVTLSCEQNLNHDAMYWYRQDPGQGLRLIYYSQIVNDFQKGDIAEGYSVSREKKESFPLTVTSAQKNPTAFYLCASSSGSLGNEQFFGPGTRLTVL.